This TCR beta chain was found in a study of T cell repertoires in cytomegalovirus infection (dated by TCRdb to the late 2010s). Context from the whole study: Alongside well-studied HLA-B-restricted epitopes, the peptide stimulations were aimed at recently identified HLA-C-restricted CMV epitopes, whose presentation resists viral immunomodulation. The HLA type of each donor mattered for the analysis, because public TCR beta signatures pointed to carriage of CMV infection along with the matching HLA type.

The data were produced on an Illumina HiSeq 1500. TCRdb reprocessing: public reads trimmed at Q25 with fastp, clones called with MiXCR, in-frame beta chains kept. One record per CDR3 amino acid sequence lists the most common genes and DNA. Across this sample there are under 850,000 distinct CDR3 sequences, with about 30% seen only once. In total, the top ten clones hold 18% of the sample. The sample's treatment or condition, from its label and the paper: in vitro stimulation with specific CMV peptide epitopes to enrich CMV-specific T cells. What the authors observed across the whole study: In both this cohort and an independent roughly 400-donor cohort, the cumulative frequency of public TCR beta family members distinguished carriers of CMV infection plus the relevant HLA type. The ex vivo response was dominated by HLA-C-restricted CMV-specific TCR beta clonotypes, which also provided the single most frequent clonotype in two of eight donors.

Including cysteine and phenylalanine, the CDR3 has 15 amino acids. Solely the CDR3 DNA is kept, with 45 bases framed from the first base. Taken from the germline V gene, the CDR1 and CDR2 loops are KGHSH and LQKENI. V and J lose 3 bases and 6 bases, and a span of 18 bases separates them. About this clonotype: Its recognized antigen is unknown. No quality values exist for individual bases; no much larger clone is one base distant.

The chain is assembled from TRBV18 and TRBJ2-7, with no reliable assignment of the D segment. The receptor was isolated from a human donor in good health (CMV status not recorded). Some clones in this sample may be carry-over from other donors' samples. This specimen consisted of cultured PBMCs, obtained from culture after CMV antigen stimulation. The DNA sequence is as follows: TGTGCCAGCTCACCCCTGTCCGGGCCCAAACCCGAGCAGTACTTC. Translation gives CASSPLSGPKPEQYF.